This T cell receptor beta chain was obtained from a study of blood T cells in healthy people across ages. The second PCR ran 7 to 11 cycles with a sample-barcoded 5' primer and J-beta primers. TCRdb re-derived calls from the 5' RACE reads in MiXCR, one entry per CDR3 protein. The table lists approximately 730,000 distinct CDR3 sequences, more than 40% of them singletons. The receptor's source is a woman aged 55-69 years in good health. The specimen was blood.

The CDR3 sequence is CSASSAGVPGNEQFF. In DNA, the CDR3 is TGCAGTGCTAGTAGTGCGGGAGTCCCGGGCAATGAGCAGTTCTTC. The chain uses TRBV20-1 and TRBJ2-1; 7 bases agree with TRBD2. The CDR3 extends over 15 amino acids. Trimming at V came to 3 bases and at J to 6 bases, leaving 11 bases not matched to a gene. Germline V gives CDR1 DFQATT, CDR2 SNEGSKA (reference sequence).